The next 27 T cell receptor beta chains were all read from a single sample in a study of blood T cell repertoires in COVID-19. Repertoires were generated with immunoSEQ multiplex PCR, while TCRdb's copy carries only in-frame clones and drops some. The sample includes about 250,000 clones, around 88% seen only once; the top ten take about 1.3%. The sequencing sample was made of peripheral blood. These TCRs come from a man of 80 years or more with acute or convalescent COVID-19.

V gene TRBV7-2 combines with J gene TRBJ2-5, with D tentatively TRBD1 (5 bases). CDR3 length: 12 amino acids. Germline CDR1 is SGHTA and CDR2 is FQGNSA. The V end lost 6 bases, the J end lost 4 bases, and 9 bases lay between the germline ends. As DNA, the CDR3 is TGTGCCAGCAGACCCGACAGAGAGACCCAGTACTTC. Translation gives CASRPDRETQYF. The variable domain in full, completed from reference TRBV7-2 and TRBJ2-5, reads GAGVSQSPSNKVTEKGKDVELRCDPISGHTALYWYRQSLGQGLEFLIYFQGNSAPDKSGLPSDRFSAERTGGSVSTLTIQRTQQEDSAVYLCASRPDRETQYFGPGTRLLVL.

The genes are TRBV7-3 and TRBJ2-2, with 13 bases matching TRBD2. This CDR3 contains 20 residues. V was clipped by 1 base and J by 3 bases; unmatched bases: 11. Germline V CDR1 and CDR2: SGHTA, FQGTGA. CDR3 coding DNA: TGTGCCAGCAGCTTAATTCCCCAACTAGCGGGAGGGCCGGACACCGGGGAGCTGTTTTTT. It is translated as CASSLIPQLAGGPDTGELFF.

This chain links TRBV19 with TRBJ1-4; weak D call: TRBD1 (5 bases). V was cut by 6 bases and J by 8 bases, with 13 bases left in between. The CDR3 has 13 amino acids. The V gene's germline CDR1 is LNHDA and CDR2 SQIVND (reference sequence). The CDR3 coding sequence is TGTGCCAGTAGCACAGGCCGAAGCGAAAAACTGTTTTTT. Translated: CASSTGRSEKLFF.

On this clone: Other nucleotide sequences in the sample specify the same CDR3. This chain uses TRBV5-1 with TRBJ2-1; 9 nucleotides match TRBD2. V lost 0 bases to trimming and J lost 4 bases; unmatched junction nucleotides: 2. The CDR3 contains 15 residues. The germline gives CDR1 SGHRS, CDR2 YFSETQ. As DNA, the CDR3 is TGCGCCAGCAGCTTGGGGACTAGCGCGTACAATGAGCAGTTCTTC. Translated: CASSLGTSAYNEQFF.

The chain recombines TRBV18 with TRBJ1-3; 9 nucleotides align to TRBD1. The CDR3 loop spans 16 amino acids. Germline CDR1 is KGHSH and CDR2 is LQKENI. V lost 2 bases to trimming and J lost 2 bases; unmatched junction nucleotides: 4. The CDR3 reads CASSPGTGRTGNTIYF. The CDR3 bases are TGTGCCAGCTCACCAGGGACAGGGAGGACTGGAAACACCATATATTTT.

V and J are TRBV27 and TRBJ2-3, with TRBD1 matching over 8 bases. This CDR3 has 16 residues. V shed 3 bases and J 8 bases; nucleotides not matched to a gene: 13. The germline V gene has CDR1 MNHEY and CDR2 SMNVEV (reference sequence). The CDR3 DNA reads TGTGCCAGCAGTTTGGGCGACAGGGGATTAATAGGTACGCAGTATTTT. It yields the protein CASSLGDRGLIGTQYF.

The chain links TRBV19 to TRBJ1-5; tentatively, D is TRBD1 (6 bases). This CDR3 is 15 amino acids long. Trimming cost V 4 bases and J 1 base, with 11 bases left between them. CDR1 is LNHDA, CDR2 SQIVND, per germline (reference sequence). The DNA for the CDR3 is TGTGCCAGTAGTACGTACAGGGAGAGCAATCAGCCCCAGCATTTT. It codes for CASSTYRESNQPQHF.

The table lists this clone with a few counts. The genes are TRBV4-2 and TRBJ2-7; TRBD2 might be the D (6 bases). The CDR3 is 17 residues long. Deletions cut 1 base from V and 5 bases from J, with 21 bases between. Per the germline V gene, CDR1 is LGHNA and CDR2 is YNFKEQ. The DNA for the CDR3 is TGTGCCAGCAGCCAAGGTGAACATGTTACGGGAGATCACGAGCAGTACTTC. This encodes CASSQGEHVTGDHEQYF.

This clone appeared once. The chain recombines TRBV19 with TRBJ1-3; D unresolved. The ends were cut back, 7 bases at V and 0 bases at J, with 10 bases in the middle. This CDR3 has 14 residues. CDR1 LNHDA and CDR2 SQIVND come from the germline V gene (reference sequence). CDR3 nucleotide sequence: TGTGCCAGTACCATGCCACTCTCTGGAAACACCATATATTTT. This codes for CASTMPLSGNTIYF.

The CDR3 nucleotides read TGTGCCAGCAGCTTATTTCCCCGGTCTAGCGGGACCCTGGCCCCCACAGATACGCAGTATTTT. This sequence encodes CASSLFPRSSGTLAPTDTQYF. The V gene is TRBV7-3, the J gene TRBJ2-3, with TRBD2 matching over 9 bases. The length of the CDR3 is 21 residues. Germline CDR1 reads SGHTA; CDR2 reads FQGTGA. Germline trimming cut 2 bases from V and 2 bases from J; bases unmatched to any gene: 20.

Written as DNA, the CDR3 is TGTGCCAGCAGTTACGGATCGGCAGGGGGAAATGAAAAACTGTTTTTT. It is translated as CASSYGSAGGNEKLFF. The rearrangement uses TRBV6-5 and TRBJ1-4, with 7 positions matching TRBD1. This CDR3 is 16 amino acids long. CDR1 is MNHEY, CDR2 SVGAGI, per germline. V lost 2 bases to trimming and J lost 5 bases; unmatched junction nucleotides: 8.

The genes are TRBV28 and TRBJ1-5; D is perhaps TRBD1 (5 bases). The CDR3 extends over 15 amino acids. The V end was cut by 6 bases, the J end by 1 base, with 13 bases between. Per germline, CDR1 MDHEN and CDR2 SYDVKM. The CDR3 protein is CASRSGVSSNQPQHF. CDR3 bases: TGTGCCAGCAGGTCGGGGGTATCGAGCAATCAGCCCCAGCATTTT.

As DNA, the CDR3 is TGTGCCAGCAGACCTACCGGGACAGGGGCGCGGCTGACCCAGTACTTC. It translates to CASRPTGTGARLTQYF. The chain couples TRBV3-1 (or the pseudogene TRBV3-2) to TRBJ2-5, with TRBD1 matching over 10 bases. Germline V CDR1 and CDR2: LGHDT, YNNKEL (reference sequence). The CDR3 spans 16 residues. Trimming took 6 bases from V and 7 from J; bases not matched to a gene: 14.

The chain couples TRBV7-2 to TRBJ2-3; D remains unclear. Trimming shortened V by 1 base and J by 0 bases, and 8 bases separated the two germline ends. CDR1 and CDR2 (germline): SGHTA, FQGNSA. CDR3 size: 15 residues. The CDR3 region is CASSLVPVSTDTQYF. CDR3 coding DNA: TGTGCCAGCAGCTTAGTCCCGGTTAGCACAGATACGCAGTATTTT. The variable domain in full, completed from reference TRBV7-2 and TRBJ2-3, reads GAGVSQSPSNKVTEKGKDVELRCDPISGHTALYWYRQSLGQGLEFLIYFQGNSAPDKSGLPSDRFSAERTGGSVSTLTIQRTQQEDSAVYLCASSLVPVSTDTQYFGPGTRLTVL.

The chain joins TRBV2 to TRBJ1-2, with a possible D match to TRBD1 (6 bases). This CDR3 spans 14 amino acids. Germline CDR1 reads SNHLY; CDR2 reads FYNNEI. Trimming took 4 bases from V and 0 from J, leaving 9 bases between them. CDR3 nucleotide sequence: TGTGCCAGCAGTGGACAGGTAGCTAACTATGGCTACACCTTC. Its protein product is CASSGQVANYGYTF. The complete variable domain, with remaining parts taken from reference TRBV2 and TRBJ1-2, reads EPEVTQTPSHQVTQMGQEVILRCVPISNHLYFYWYRQILGQKVEFLVSFYNNEISEKSEIFDDQFSVERPDGSNFTLKIRSTKLEDSAMYFCASSGQVANYGYTFGSGTRLTVV.

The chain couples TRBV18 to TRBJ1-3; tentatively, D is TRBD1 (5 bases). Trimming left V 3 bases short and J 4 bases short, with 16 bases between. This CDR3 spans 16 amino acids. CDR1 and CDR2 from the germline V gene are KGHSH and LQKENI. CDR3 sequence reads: CASSPSQGTSGNTIYF. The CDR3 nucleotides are TGTGCCAGCTCACCTTCTCAGGGAACCTCGGGAAACACCATATATTTT.

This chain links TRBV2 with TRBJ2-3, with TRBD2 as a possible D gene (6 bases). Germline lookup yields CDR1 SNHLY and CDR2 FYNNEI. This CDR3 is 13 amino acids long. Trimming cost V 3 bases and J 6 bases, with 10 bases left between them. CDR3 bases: TGTGCCAGCAGTGAGGGGAGGCGTGATACGCAGTATTTT. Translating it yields CASSEGRRDTQYF.

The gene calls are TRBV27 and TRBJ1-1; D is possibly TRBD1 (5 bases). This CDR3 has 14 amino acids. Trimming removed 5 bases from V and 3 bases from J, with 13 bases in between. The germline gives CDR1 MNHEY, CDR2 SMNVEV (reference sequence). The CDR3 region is CASSQARGYTEAFF. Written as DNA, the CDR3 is TGTGCCAGCAGTCAAGCCCGGGGGTACACTGAAGCTTTCTTT.

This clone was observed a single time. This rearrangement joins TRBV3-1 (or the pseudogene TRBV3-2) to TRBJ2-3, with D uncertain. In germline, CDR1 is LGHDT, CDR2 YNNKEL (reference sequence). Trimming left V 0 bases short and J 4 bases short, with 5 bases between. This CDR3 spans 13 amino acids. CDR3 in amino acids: CASSQDLPDTQYF. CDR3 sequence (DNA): TGTGCCAGCAGCCAAGATCTTCCAGATACGCAGTATTTT.

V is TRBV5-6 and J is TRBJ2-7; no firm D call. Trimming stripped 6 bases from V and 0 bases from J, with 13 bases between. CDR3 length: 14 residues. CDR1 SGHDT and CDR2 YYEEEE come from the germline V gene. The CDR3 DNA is TGTGCCAGCACCTCGGTGGGCAGCTCCTACGAGCAGTACTTC. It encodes CASTSVGSSYEQYF.

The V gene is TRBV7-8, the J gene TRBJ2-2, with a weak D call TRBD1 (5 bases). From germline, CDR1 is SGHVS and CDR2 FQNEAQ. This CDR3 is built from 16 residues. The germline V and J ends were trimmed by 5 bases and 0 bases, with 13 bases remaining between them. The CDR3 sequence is CASSPPGHTNTGELFF. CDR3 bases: TGTGCCAGCAGCCCGCCCGGACATACGAACACCGGGGAGCTGTTTTTT. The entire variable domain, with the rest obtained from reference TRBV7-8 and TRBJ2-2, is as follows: GAGVSQSPRYKVAKRGQDVALRCDPISGHVSLFWYQQALGQGPEFLTYFQNEAQLDKSGLPSDRFFAERPEGSVSTLKIQRTQQEDSAVYLCASSPPGHTNTGELFFGEGSRLTVL.

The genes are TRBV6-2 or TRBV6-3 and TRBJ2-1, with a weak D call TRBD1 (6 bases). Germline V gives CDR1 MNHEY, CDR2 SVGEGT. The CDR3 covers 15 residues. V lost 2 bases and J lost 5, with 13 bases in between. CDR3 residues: CASSYRDRQDNEQFF. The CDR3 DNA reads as TGTGCCAGCAGTTACCGTGACAGGCAGGACAATGAGCAGTTCTTC.

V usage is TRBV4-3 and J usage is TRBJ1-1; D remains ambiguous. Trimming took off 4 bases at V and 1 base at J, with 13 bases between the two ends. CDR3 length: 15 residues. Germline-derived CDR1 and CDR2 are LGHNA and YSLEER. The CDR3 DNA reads TGCGCCAGCAGCCCCTCGTCCTCCGGGAACACTGAAGCTTTCTTT. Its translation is CASSPSSSGNTEAFF.

The DNA of the CDR3 is TGTGCCAGCAGCTCTTACAGCTCCTATAATTCACCCCTCCACTTT. Residues: CASSSYSSYNSPLHF. The genes are TRBV7-2 and TRBJ1-6, with unresolved D. Trimming shortened V by 4 bases and J by 0 bases, and 7 bases separated the two germline ends. Germline V gene lookup returns CDR1 SGHTA and CDR2 FQGNSA. The CDR3 is 15 amino acids.

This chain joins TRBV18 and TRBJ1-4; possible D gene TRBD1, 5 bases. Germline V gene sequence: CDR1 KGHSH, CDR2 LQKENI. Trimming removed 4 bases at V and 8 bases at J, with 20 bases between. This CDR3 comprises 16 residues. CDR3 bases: TGTGCCAGCTCACGCCTTCCGCCAGGGTTAGAAGAAAAACTGTTTTTT. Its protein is CASSRLPPGLEEKLFF.

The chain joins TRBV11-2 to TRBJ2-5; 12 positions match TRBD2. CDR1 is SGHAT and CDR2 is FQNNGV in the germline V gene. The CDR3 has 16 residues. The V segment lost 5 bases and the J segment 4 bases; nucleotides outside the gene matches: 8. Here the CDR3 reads CASSPRTSGARETQYF. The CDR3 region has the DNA TGTGCCAGCAGCCCTAGGACTAGCGGGGCGAGAGAGACCCAGTACTTC.

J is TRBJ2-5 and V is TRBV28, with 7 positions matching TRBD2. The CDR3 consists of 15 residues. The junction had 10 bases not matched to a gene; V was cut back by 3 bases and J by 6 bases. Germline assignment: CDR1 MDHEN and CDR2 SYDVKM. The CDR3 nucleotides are TGTGCCAGCAGTTTGCCCGGCGGACTAGGAAAGACCCAGTACTTC. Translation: CASSLPGGLGKTQYF.